The T cell receptor beta chain described here comes from a study of blood T cells in healthy people across ages. Germline V gene sequence: CDR1 SGHRS, CDR2 YFSETQ. The CDR3 length is 14 residues. The ends lost 0 bases at V and 6 bases at J; junction bases unmatched: 5. Each donor supplied approximately 10 milliliters of peripheral blood. Primers used in a second PCR of about 7 to 12 cycles were a sample-barcoded 5' primer and a J-beta primer mix. The authors tagged each cDNA molecule using a template-switch adaptor with 12 random nucleotides. TCRdb independently ran MiXCR on the 5' RACE reads; one entry per CDR3 protein. In the table there are over 1.5 million distinct CDR3 sequences, roughly 52% of which are singletons.

Sequencing input: blood. The sequence was obtained from a woman aged 40 to 50 in good health. The chain joins TRBV5-1 to TRBJ2-7; 8 positions match TRBD1. In DNA form, the CDR3 reads TGCGCCAGCAGCTTGGCGCAGGGGGCGGCCGAGCAGTACTTC. This encodes CASSLAQGAAEQYF.